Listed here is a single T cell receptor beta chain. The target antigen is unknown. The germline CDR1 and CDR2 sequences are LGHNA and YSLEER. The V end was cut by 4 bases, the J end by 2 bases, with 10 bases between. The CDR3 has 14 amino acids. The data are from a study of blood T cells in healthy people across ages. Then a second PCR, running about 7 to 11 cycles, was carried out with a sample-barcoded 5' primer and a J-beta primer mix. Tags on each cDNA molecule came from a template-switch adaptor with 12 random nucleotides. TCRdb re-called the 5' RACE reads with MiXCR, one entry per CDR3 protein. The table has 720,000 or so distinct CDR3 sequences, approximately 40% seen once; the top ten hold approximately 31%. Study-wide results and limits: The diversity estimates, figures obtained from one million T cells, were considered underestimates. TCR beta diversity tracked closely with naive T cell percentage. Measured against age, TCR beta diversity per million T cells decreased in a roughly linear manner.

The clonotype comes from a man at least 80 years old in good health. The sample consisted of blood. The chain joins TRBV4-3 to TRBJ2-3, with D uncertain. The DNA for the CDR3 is TGCGCCAGCAGCCGGTTCCAAACCACAGATACGCAGTATTTT. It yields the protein CASSRFQTTDTQYF.